This TCR beta chain was recovered during a study of cytomegalovirus exposure and HLA in healthy donors. Regarding the study as a whole: Specificity of a few CMV-associated chains for CMV antigens was verified in vitro. A prior analysis recorded that most TCR beta V segments were productive about 87% or about 30% of the time. It was approximately 170 TCR beta chains that were listed as cytomegalovirus-associated.

Trimming removed 6 bases from V and 3 bases from J, with 12 bases in between. The CDR3 length is 13 residues. Germline CDR1 and CDR2: MDHEN and SYDVKM. The PCR was carried out with 60 Vbeta primers and 13 Jbeta primers. Repertoires were generated with immunoSEQ multiplex PCR, while TCRdb's copy carries only in-frame clones and drops some. The sample carries fewer than 150,000 clones, around 77% recorded once. To note about this clone: Its antigen is unknown.

This clonotype was sampled from a human donor in good health. The sample taken for sequencing was PBMCs. The chain has TRBV28 and TRBJ2-7; tentative D call: TRBD1 (8 bases). CDR3 amino acids: CASRQGGVYEQYF. CDR3 DNA: TGTGCCAGCAGACAGGGGGGGGTCTACGAGCAGTACTTC.